This T cell receptor beta chain is from a study of CD8 T cells in Susac syndrome. Findings of the study overall: That the number of individuals in its TCR sequencing and HLA analysis was relatively small was acknowledged by the study.

Points on this clonotype: The antigen remains unidentified.

This CDR3 is built from 15 residues. V trimming: 6 bases; J trimming: 1 base; junction bases outside the gene matches: 6. Germline CDR1 reads LGHDT; CDR2 reads YNNKEL (reference sequence). A quantity of roughly 0.5 to 1 ug RNA underwent reverse transcription using random hexamers. Amplification of TCR beta CDR3 by immunoSEQ multiplex PCR spanned 54 Vbeta and 13 Jbeta. TCRdb processed the immunoSEQ multiplex PCR reads anew with MiXCR; each CDR3 protein has one entry. This table holds about 120,000 distinct CDR3 sequences, 80% to 95% found once. The control participants were healthy donors, and these controls were matched with respect to both age and sex. FACS enriched CD8+ TEMRA cells, while bulk CD8+ and CD4+ were negatively isolated.

The source of this sequence is a human donor in good health. The sample taken for sequencing was CD4+ T cells from PBMCs. This sequence joins TRBV3-1 and TRBJ1-3; TRBD1 agrees at 7 bases. CDR3: CASSLNRGSGNTIYF. In DNA form, the CDR3 reads TGTGCCAGCAGTCTCAACAGGGGATCTGGAAACACCATATATTTT.